Below are 27 T cell receptor beta chains sequenced from a single sample in a study of T cell repertoires in cytomegalovirus infection. TCRdb re-called the reads through MiXCR, storing one row per CDR3 protein. Of about 530,000 distinct CDR3 sequences detected, 26% appear once; the ten largest clones hold 13%. The sequencing input was PBMCs. Source of these receptors: a human donor in good health (CMV status not recorded). Some clones in this sample may be carry-over from other donors' samples.

In its sample, this clonotype was seen a few times. J is TRBJ2-1 and V is TRBV11-2, with D perhaps assigned TRBD1 or TRBD2 (5 bases each). This CDR3 has 15 amino acids. CDR1 and CDR2 (germline): SGHAT, FQNNGV. Trimming pared 3 bases from V and 6 bases from J, leaving 15 bases between. The CDR3 sequence: CASSFLGFGGNEQFF. The CDR3 nucleotides are TGTGCCAGCAGCTTCCTAGGGTTTGGGGGCAATGAGCAGTTCTTC.

In its sample, this clonotype was seen many times. The chain has TRBV7-9 and TRBJ2-2; TRBD2 agrees at 8 bases. V dropped 2 bases and J dropped 2; count of bases not matched to a gene: 7. The CDR3 spans 17 residues. The germline gives CDR1 SEHNR, CDR2 FQNEAQ (reference sequence). The CDR3 protein is CASSLSNLAGNTGELFF. In nucleotides, the CDR3 is TGTGCCAGCAGCTTAAGTAATCTAGCGGGCAACACCGGGGAGCTGTTTTTT. The full variable domain, its missing parts supplied by reference TRBV7-9 and TRBJ2-2, is DTGVSQNPRHKITKRGQNVTFRCDPISEHNRLYWYRQTLGQGPEFLTYFQNEAQLEKSRLLSDRFSAERPKGSFSTLEIQRTEQGDSAMYLCASSLSNLAGNTGELFFGEGSRLTVL.

The chain combines TRBV28 with TRBJ2-5, with TRBD1 as a possible D gene (6 bases). Germline V CDR1 and CDR2: MDHEN, SYDVKM. The CDR3 covers 20 residues. V gave up 8 bases and J gave up 1 base, with 32 bases separating them. The CDR3 protein is CASERWNPNWGPFLQETQYF. CDR3 nucleotides: TGTGCCAGCGAGAGGTGGAACCCAAATTGGGGGCCCTTTCTCCAAGAGACCCAGTACTTC.

This clonotype showed up just a few times. The gene calls are TRBV30 and TRBJ1-2; 7 bases map to TRBD1. V gave up 3 bases and J gave up 7 bases; unmatched junction bases: 8. The germline V gene encodes CDR1 GTSNPN and CDR2 SVGIG (reference sequence). CDR3 length: 13 residues. The CDR3 DNA reads as TGTGCCTGGAGACCGGGACAGTTGATTGGCTACACCTTC. Its translation is CAWRPGQLIGYTF. The full variable domain, in which reference TRBV30 and TRBJ1-2 provide the parts outside the CDR3, is SQTIHQWPATLVQPVGSPLSLECTVEGTSNPNLYWYRQAAGRGLQLLFYSVGIGQISSEVPQNLSASRPQDRQFILSSKKLLLSDSGFYLCAWRPGQLIGYTFGSGTRLTVV.

CDR3 protein: CATSDQIQETQYF. The CDR3 coding sequence is TGTGCCACCAGTGATCAGATCCAAGAGACCCAGTACTTC. The chain recombines TRBV24-1 with TRBJ2-5; D ambiguous. The CDR3 length is 13 residues. The germline V gene has CDR1 KGHDR and CDR2 SFDVKD. V shed 3 bases and J shed 1 base, with 5 bases lying between them.

This clonotype came up many times. CDR3 bases: TGTGCCAGCAGCTCGAACTGGGGGGAGACCCAGTACTTC. It encodes CASSSNWGETQYF. The rearrangement links TRBV7-2 to TRBJ2-5; the D call may be TRBD1 or TRBD2 (5 bases each). V shed 4 bases and J shed 5 bases, with 11 bases lying between them. CDR3 length: 13 amino acids. CDR1 is SGHTA, CDR2 FQGNSA, per germline.

The table lists this clonotype with a few counts. The V gene is TRBV19, the J gene TRBJ2-7; TRBD2 might be the D (6 bases). There are 13 residues in the CDR3. The germline V gene encodes CDR1 LNHDA and CDR2 SQIVND (reference sequence). Trimming took off 3 bases at V and 6 bases at J, with 12 bases between the two ends. The CDR3 region has the DNA TGTGCCAGTAGTATCGACATGGGGGGCGAGCAGTACGTC. This translates into CASSIDMGGEQYV.

The J gene is TRBJ2-7, the V gene TRBV19, with D perhaps matching TRBD1 (6 bases). The CDR3 is 13 amino acids. The V gene lost 4 bases and the J gene lost 2 bases, with 9 bases spanning the gap. Germline V lookup: CDR1 LNHDA, CDR2 SQIVND (reference sequence). DNA for the CDR3: TGTGCCAGTAGTAATGGACAGACCTACGAGCAGTACTTC. It specifies CASSNGQTYEQYF.

This clonotype came up many times. This chain joins TRBV7-2 and TRBJ2-3, with TRBD2 identical over 10 bases. With V trimmed by 4 bases and J by 4 bases, 5 bases remained unmatched. The CDR3 spans 15 residues. Looked up from germline, CDR1 is SGHTA and CDR2 is FQGNSA. CDR3 nucleotides: TGTGCCAGCAGCTCCTCAGCGGGGGGGGCAGATACGCAGTATTTT. Its translation: CASSSSAGGADTQYF.

This clonotype is a singleton in its sample. This chain uses TRBV7-2 with TRBJ1-3; 9 positions match TRBD1. V gave up 2 bases and J gave up 4 bases; unmatched junction bases: 12. CDR1 is SGHTA and CDR2 is FQGNSA in the germline V gene. The CDR3 contains 18 residues. The CDR3 here is CASSLRDRVFDGGNTIYF. The CDR3 DNA sequence: TGTGCCAGCAGCTTAAGGGACAGGGTTTTTGATGGAGGAAACACCATATATTTT.

This clonotype was observed many times. The chain recombines TRBV7-2 with TRBJ1-3; no definite D call. Germline V lookup: CDR1 SGHTA, CDR2 FQGNSA. V was cut by 5 bases and J by 2 bases, with 10 bases left in between. The CDR3 has 14 amino acids. The CDR3 here is CASSPVAAGNTIYF. DNA for the CDR3: TGTGCCAGCAGCCCCGTCGCGGCTGGAAACACCATATATTTT.

This clonotype was seen only a few times. The CDR3 coding sequence is TGTGCCAGCAGCTTACTACCGGGAACCCAGCCCCAGCATTTT. Protein product: CASSLLPGTQPQHF. The rearrangement uses TRBV7-2 and TRBJ1-5; D remains ambiguous. This CDR3 spans 14 amino acids. The V and J ends lost 2 bases and 7 bases respectively, with 12 bases between them. Germline V gene lookup returns CDR1 SGHTA and CDR2 FQGNSA.

The rearrangement joins TRBV19 to TRBJ2-1; TRBD2 matches at 7 bases. With V trimmed by 4 bases and J by 5 bases, 8 bases remained unmatched. Germline assignment: CDR1 LNHDA and CDR2 SQIVND (reference sequence). The CDR3 covers 15 residues. As DNA, the CDR3 is TGTGCCAGTAGTACACGAGCGGGGTACAACAATGAGCAGTTCTTC. Its protein is CASSTRAGYNNEQFF.

The rearrangement links TRBV7-8 to TRBJ2-7, with 7 bases matching TRBD1. Per the germline V gene, CDR1 is SGHVS and CDR2 is FQNEAQ. This CDR3 has 18 residues. Trimming at V came to 1 base and at J to 0 bases, leaving 12 bases not matched to a gene. CDR3 sequence reads: CASSLGLNRGPNSYEQYV. The CDR3 nucleotides read TGTGCCAGCAGCTTAGGACTTAACAGGGGTCCTAACTCCTACGAGCAGTACGTC.

This clonotype appeared a few times. The junction differs from germline at one of its ends, possibly a read error. The rearrangement links TRBV12-3 or TRBV12-4 to TRBJ1-2; 7 bases are a match to TRBD1. The CDR3 consists of 15 residues. CDR3 amino acids: CASSFFADRYYDYTF. The CDR3 nucleotides read TGTGCCAGCAGTTTTTTTGCGGACAGGTACTATGACTACACCTTC.

This clonotype has more than one count but fewer than ten. The chain employs TRBV19 and TRBJ1-1; D remains ambiguous. CDR1 and CDR2 (germline): LNHDA, SQIVND (reference sequence). The CDR3 extends over 13 amino acids. V was shortened by 8 bases and J by 4 bases, with 14 bases between the two germline ends. CDR3 nucleotide sequence: TGTGCCAGTCTGAGACCCTTTCCCACTGAAGCTTTCTTT. It specifies CASLRPFPTEAFF.

The chain links TRBV3-1 to TRBJ1-5; D remains unclear. This CDR3 is built from 13 residues. The germline V and J ends were trimmed by 3 bases and 5 bases, with 8 bases remaining between them. Germline V gene lookup returns CDR1 LGHDT and CDR2 YNNKEL (reference sequence). In DNA form, the CDR3 reads TGTGCCAGCAGCCATTTGGGAGATCAGCCCCAGCATTTT. It is translated as CASSHLGDQPQHF.

The chain joins TRBV11-2 to TRBJ2-7, with D tentatively TRBD2 (6 bases). Germline lookup yields CDR1 SGHAT and CDR2 FQNNGV. CDR3 length: 14 amino acids. V lost 5 bases and J lost 0, with 11 bases in between. The CDR3: CASSRETISYEQYF. The CDR3, as DNA: TGTGCCAGCAGCCGGGAGACCATCTCCTACGAGCAGTACTTC. Supplemented by reference TRBV11-2 and TRBJ2-7, the full variable domain reads EAGVAQSPRYKIIEKRQSVAFWCNPISGHATLYWYQQILGQGPKLLIQFQNNGVVDDSQLPKDRFSAERLKGVDSTLKIQPAKLEDSAVYLCASSRETISYEQYFGPGTRLTVT.

There are many counts of this clonotype. The rearrangement links TRBV7-2 to TRBJ2-1; 10 nucleotides match TRBD2. This CDR3 region has 16 residues. The V gene's germline CDR1 is SGHTA and CDR2 FQGNSA. The trim removed 5 bases at V and 0 bases at J, leaving 4 bases unmatched. The CDR3 DNA follows: TGTGCCAGCAGCGGGGTAGCGGGAGGCTCCTACAATGAGCAGTTCTTC. Translating it yields CASSGVAGGSYNEQFF.

Ten or more counts support this clonotype. J is TRBJ1-3 and V is TRBV7-2; perhaps TRBD1 as D (5 bases). Between the trimmed V and J ends, which lost 1 base and 0 bases, there was a span of 13 bases. This CDR3 comprises 17 residues. Per germline, CDR1 SGHTA and CDR2 FQGNSA. The CDR3 spells CASSLEMGLGSGNTIYF. CDR3 nucleotides: TGTGCCAGCAGCTTAGAAATGGGGCTAGGCTCTGGAAACACCATATATTTT.

The chain is built from TRBV6-5 and TRBJ1-2, with D possibly TRBD1 on 6 matching bases. This CDR3 is built from 12 residues. V was trimmed by 4 bases and J by 8 bases, leaving 11 bases between them. CDR1 is MNHEY, CDR2 SVGAGI, per germline. CDR3 loop: CASSLQGMGYTF. The CDR3 DNA reads as TGTGCCAGCAGTTTACAGGGCATGGGCTACACCTTC.

This chain connects TRBV29-1 to TRBJ2-5, with 9 bases fitting TRBD2. This CDR3 has 15 residues. The germline V gene encodes CDR1 SQVTM and CDR2 ANQGSEA. V shed 4 bases and J 4 bases; nucleotides not matched to a gene: 10. CDR3 protein: CSVGLAGNEGETQYF. The CDR3 DNA follows: TGCAGCGTTGGTCTAGCGGGAAACGAGGGAGAGACCCAGTACTTC.

This clonotype was picked up a small number of times. This chain connects TRBV18 to TRBJ2-1, with TRBD1 identical over 9 bases. V trimming: 0 bases; J trimming: 1 base; junction bases outside the gene matches: 1. Germline assignment: CDR1 KGHSH and CDR2 LQKENI. The CDR3 contains 16 residues. The CDR3 spells CASSPPGQGSYNEQFF. CDR3 bases: TGTGCCAGCTCACCACCGGGACAGGGTTCCTACAATGAGCAGTTCTTC.

At least ten counts were recorded for this clonotype. The rearrangement joins TRBV7-2 to TRBJ2-3, with 10 bases aligning to TRBD2. Germline V gives CDR1 SGHTA, CDR2 FQGNSA. The CDR3 consists of 16 residues. Trimming took 5 bases from V and 0 from J; bases not matched to a gene: 5. The chain's CDR3 is CASSNGLAVSTDTQYF. In nucleotides, the CDR3 is TGTGCCAGCAGCAACGGACTAGCGGTTAGCACAGATACGCAGTATTTT.

The sample holds a few counts of this clonotype. The V and J genes are TRBV5-1 and TRBJ1-1; the D gene is possibly TRBD1 (5 bases). The length of the CDR3 is 14 residues. V was trimmed by 3 bases and J by 3 bases, leaving 12 bases between them. The germline V gene has CDR1 SGHRS and CDR2 YFSETQ. The CDR3 bases are TGCGCCAGCAGCTGGGGGGGAGCGTACACTGAAGCTTTCTTT. Translating it yields CASSWGGAYTEAFF.

This clonotype was observed at least ten times. The gene calls are TRBV29-1 and TRBJ2-5, with D perhaps assigned TRBD1 or TRBD2 (5 bases each). Trimming shortened V by 4 bases and J by 4 bases, and 16 bases separated the two germline ends. Germline values: CDR1 SQVTM, CDR2 ANQGSEA. This CDR3 contains 14 residues. CDR3 residues: CSVVRGVRSETQYF. CDR3 in DNA: TGCAGCGTTGTGAGGGGAGTCCGGTCAGAGACCCAGTACTTC.

In its sample, this clonotype was seen many times. This rearrangement joins TRBV7-2 to TRBJ2-3; D unresolved. The germline V gene encodes CDR1 SGHTA and CDR2 FQGNSA. CDR3 length equals 13 residues. V lost 5 bases and J lost 5, with 11 bases in between. CDR3 nucleotide sequence: TGTGCCAGCAGCCGACCTCGTCGAGATACGCAGTATTTT. Its translation is CASSRPRRDTQYF.